The rows below give T cell receptor beta chains drawn from one sample of a study of cytomegalovirus exposure and HLA in healthy donors. TCRdb's table, derived via immunoSEQ multiplex PCR, lists solely in-frame clones and lacks some. The table gives under 200,000 clones; the top ten clones make up approximately 2% of it. Sample: PBMCs. The origin of the receptors is a man aged 30 to 45 in good health and CMV-seronegative. CDR3s include the opening cysteine and the closing phenylalanine or tryptophan.

j_call v_call cdr3_aa
TRBJ1-1 TRBV5-1 CASSGTGQNTEAFF
TRBJ1-5 TRBV30 CAWSVESQPQHF
TRBJ2-7 TRBV10-2 CASDKRLAGGTFKDEQYF
TRBJ2-7 TRBV4-2 CASSQGTSAYEQYF
TRBJ1-5 TRBV5-4 CASSLPGLEPQHF
TRBJ2-2 TRBV6-4 CASSGTGDTGELFF
TRBJ1-3 TRBV27 CASSLTSSGNTIYF
TRBJ2-1 TRBV4-1 CASSQSWTSGYNEQFF
TRBJ2-7 TRBV19 CASSIRASVYEQYF
TRBJ2-5 TRBV5-1 CASSSAGTETQYF
TRBJ2-5 TRBV28 CASSLLGGAKYQETQYF
TRBJ2-7 TRBV4-1 CASSQERGRLLAGEIYEQYF
TRBJ1-1 TRBV9 CASSLRAKNTEAFF
TRBJ1-5 TRBV29-1 CSVGTEVNQPQHF
TRBJ2-7 TRBV14 CASRHQNHRGTRLIYEQYF
TRBJ2-7 TRBV19 CASSIPGARPYEQYF
TRBJ1-1 TRBV7-3 CASSSQDSKRTEAFF
TRBJ1-5 TRBV12-5 CASGLYQGAGNQPQHF
TRBJ2-5 TRBV2 CASTSPGQGLKWETQYF
TRBJ1-5 TRBV6-1 CASSLETGLEPQHF
TRBJ2-1 TRBV19 CASSTRQGNEQFF
TRBJ1-2 TRBV7-2 CASSLGGGNGYTF
TRBJ1-2 TRBV27 CASSLNRDRGSVNGYTF
TRBJ2-7 TRBV5-1 CASSLGGSVHEQYF
TRBJ2-5 TRBV5-1 CASRLAGGNIETQYF
TRBJ1-5 TRBV7-2 CASSLWSASNQPQHF
TRBJ2-1 TRBV7-3 CASSFGQGNEQFF
TRBJ1-5 TRBV6-1 CASSESAGGNQPQHF
TRBJ1-4 TRBV2 CASSSPGQGDEKLFF
TRBJ2-1 TRBV7-9 CASSLANGRGSYNEQFF
TRBJ1-2 TRBV10-3 CAISESPANYGYTF
TRBJ2-3 TRBV18 CASSPLLIILERSTDTQYF
TRBJ1-1 TRBV6-1 CASSLSWNTEAFF
TRBJ2-3 TRBV11-2 CASSLDRVTDTQYF
TRBJ2-4 TRBV2 CASSEQGSKNIQYF
TRBJ2-1 TRBV19 CASSILAGVNEQFF
TRBJ1-3 TRBV30 CAWSVNGLPGNTIYF
TRBJ2-5 TRBV10-3 CAISEKAGGVQETQYF
TRBJ1-1 TRBV19 CASQTGPAEAFF
TRBJ2-5 TRBV19 CASNSGGVGRETQYF
TRBJ2-7 TRBV27 CASSSTLAGLSYEQYF